This is a list of T cell receptor beta chains from one sample in a study of CD8 T cells in Susac syndrome. TCRdb re-derived calls from the immunoSEQ multiplex PCR reads in MiXCR, one entry per CDR3 protein. In the table there are some 140,000 distinct CDR3 sequences, around nine tenths of which are singletons. Specimen: CD8+ T cells from PBMCs. Source of these receptors: a human donor with multiple sclerosis. CDR3s include the opening cysteine and the closing phenylalanine or tryptophan. Fields, in order: V gene, J gene, clone size, D gene, CDR3 protein, CDR3 DNA. A D gene is named only where the DNA matches it firmly. Clone size is shown for a subset of rows, as once, few, many or a class of expanded clone.

>TRBV6-5|TRBJ2-7|once|-
CASRTMGYEQYF
TGTGCCAGCAGGACCATGGGCTACGAGCAGTACTTC
>TRBV4-1|TRBJ2-3|-|-
CASSQEGRDTQYF
TGCGCCAGCAGCCAAGAGGGAAGGGATACGCAGTATTTT
>TRBV27|TRBJ1-5|-|-
CASSESRNQPQHF
TGTGCCAGCAGTGAGAGCCGCAATCAGCCCCAGCATTTT
>TRBV3-1|TRBJ2-7|-|-
CASSQSDRLYEQYF
TGTGCCAGCAGCCAATCCGACAGGTTGTACGAGCAGTACTTC
>TRBV30|TRBJ1-2|-|-
CASTGPIYGYTF
TGTGCCTCCACCGGGCCTATCTATGGCTACACCTTC
>TRBV19|TRBJ1-5|-|TRBD1
CASSVDRGVSQPQHF
TGTGCCAGTAGTGTGGACAGGGGTGTCAGTCAGCCCCAGCATTTT
>TRBV28|TRBJ2-7|-|-
CASRTDWEGHYEQYF
TGTGCCAGCAGGACCGATTGGGAAGGACACTACGAGCAGTACTTC
>TRBV20-1|TRBJ2-1|-|TRBD2
CSARLAGDREQFF
TGCAGTGCTAGACTAGCGGGAGATCGTGAGCAGTTCTTC
>TRBV27|TRBJ2-4|-|-
CASSFDGTKNIQYF
TGTGCCAGCAGTTTTGACGGAACCAAAAACATTCAGTACTTC
>TRBV4-2|TRBJ2-2|-|TRBD2
CASSLPRTSPTGELFF
TGTGCCAGCAGCCTCCCACGGACTAGTCCCACCGGGGAGCTGTTTTTT
>TRBV20-1|TRBJ2-2|-|TRBD2
CSTRSLAGEDTGELFF
TGCAGTACTAGAAGTCTAGCGGGAGAAGACACCGGGGAGCTGTTTTTT
>TRBV15|TRBJ2-2|-|TRBD2
CATSRVAGATGELFF
TGTGCCACCAGCAGAGTAGCGGGGGCCACCGGGGAGCTGTTTTTT
>TRBV7-2|TRBJ1-2|-|-
CASSEDGGLYGYTF
TGTGCCAGCAGCGAGGACGGGGGGCTTTATGGCTACACCTTC
>TRBV5-1|TRBJ1-2|-|-
CASSFAGMSDYGYTF
TGCGCCAGCAGCTTCGCGGGGATGTCGGACTATGGCTACACCTTC
>TRBV30|TRBJ1-1|-|TRBD1
CASLGPGTGNGEAFF
TGTGCCTCCCTTGGGCCAGGGACAGGGAACGGTGAAGCTTTCTTT
>TRBV13|TRBJ2-5|-|-
CASSLRGLVGETQYF
TGTGCCAGCAGCTTAAGGGGGTTGGTAGGAGAGACCCAGTACTTC
>TRBV7-9|TRBJ2-4|-|-
CASSLTTALAKNIQYF
TGTGCCAGCAGCTTAACGACAGCACTAGCCAAAAACATTCAGTACTTC
>TRBV19|TRBJ2-7|-|TRBD2
CASSYGTSGSYEQYF
TGTGCCAGTAGTTACGGGACTAGCGGTTCCTACGAGCAGTACTTC
>TRBV5-6|TRBJ2-7|-|-
CASSLGAGNYEQYF
TGTGCCAGCAGCTTGGGAGCTGGGAACTACGAGCAGTACTTC
>TRBV23-1|TRBJ2-1|once|-
CASSQSYTGQFF
TGCGCCAGCAGTCAATCGTATACGGGGCAGTTCTTC
>TRBV27|TRBJ2-5|-|TRBD2
CASSLFNPTTSGDQETQYF
TGTGCCAGCAGTTTATTTAACCCAACGACTAGCGGGGACCAAGAGACCCAGTACTTC
>TRBV29-1|TRBJ1-4|-|-
CSVRGGGNEKLFF
TGCAGCGTTCGAGGCGGGGGGAATGAAAAACTGTTTTTT
>TRBV9|TRBJ2-7|-|TRBD2
CASSVEAGAYEQYF
TGTGCCAGCAGCGTAGAAGCGGGGGCCTACGAGCAGTACTTC
>TRBV4-1|TRBJ2-5|few|-
CASSQEGHTVQETQYF
TGCGCCAGCAGCCAAGAGGGACATACTGTCCAAGAGACCCAGTACTTC
>TRBV6-2/TRBV6-3|TRBJ1-1|-|TRBD1
CASSYRWGQGGTEAFF
TGTGCCAGCAGTTACCGTTGGGGACAGGGAGGTACTGAAGCTTTCTTT
>TRBV6-1|TRBJ2-6|-|-
CASSAGRGGGWANVLTF
TGTGCCAGCAGTGCTGGCAGGGGAGGCGGCTGGGCCAACGTCCTGACTTTC
>TRBV7-6|TRBJ2-7|-|TRBD2
CASSLGGTIGYEQYF
TGTGCCAGCAGCCTAGGAGGGACTATCGGGTACGAGCAGTACTTC
>TRBV7-9|TRBJ2-7|-|-
CASSLALQPAEQYF
TGTGCCAGCAGCTTAGCGCTCCAGCCAGCCGAGCAGTACTTC
>TRBV11-2|TRBJ1-2|-|-
CASSLDPEGESYGYTF
TGTGCCAGCAGCTTAGATCCAGAGGGGGAGAGCTATGGCTACACCTTC
>TRBV27|TRBJ1-2|-|-
CASSITANYGYTF
TGTGCCAGCAGTATTACAGCTAACTATGGCTACACCTTC
>TRBV6-5|TRBJ2-1|-|TRBD2
CASSEAGTSNEQFF
TGTGCCAGCAGTGAGGCCGGGACTAGCAATGAGCAGTTCTTC
>TRBV6-2/TRBV6-3|TRBJ1-1|few|-
CASSYSWGNTEAFF
TGTGCCAGCAGTTACTCGTGGGGGAACACTGAAGCTTTCTTT
>TRBV19|TRBJ2-4|-|-
CASSFHRVGKNIQYF
TGTGCCAGTAGTTTCCACAGGGTGGGCAAAAACATTCAGTACTTC
>TRBV4-3|TRBJ1-5|-|-
CASSQDMGDNQPQHF
TGCGCCAGCAGCCAAGATATGGGGGACAATCAGCCCCAGCATTTT
>TRBV29-1|TRBJ1-1|-|-
CSASTMNTEAFF
TGCAGCGCCTCAACCATGAACACTGAAGCTTTCTTT
>TRBV30|TRBJ1-1|-|-
CAWSGGEDTEAFF
TGTGCCTGGAGCGGGGGGGAGGACACTGAAGCTTTCTTT
>TRBV6-5|TRBJ2-1|-|-
CASSYRDSYNEQFF
TGTGCCAGCAGTTACAGGGACTCCTACAATGAGCAGTTCTTC
>TRBV19|TRBJ2-7|few|-
CASSIDRSYEQYF
TGTGCCAGTAGTATCGACAGGTCCTACGAGCAGTACTTC
>TRBV5-6|TRBJ2-7|-|-
CASSFSVNYEQYF
TGTGCCAGCAGCTTTTCTGTTAACTACGAGCAGTACTTC
>TRBV3-1|TRBJ1-1|-|-
CASSQREGTGLTEAFF
TGTGCCAGCAGCCAAAGAGAGGGCACGGGGCTGACTGAAGCTTTCTTT
>TRBV4-1|TRBJ1-2|-|TRBD1
CASSPETGGLYGYTF
TGCGCCAGCAGCCCGGAGACAGGGGGGTTGTACGGCTACACCTTC
>TRBV5-4|TRBJ2-2|-|-
CASSPMEGLETGELFF
TGTGCCAGCAGCCCCATGGAGGGCCTGGAGACCGGGGAGCTGTTTTTT
>TRBV4-1|TRBJ1-5|-|-
CASSQGSGGNQPQHF
TGCGCCAGCAGCCAAGGGTCAGGGGGCAATCAGCCCCAGCATTTT
>TRBV5-6|TRBJ2-7|-|-
CASSWDLTYEQYF
TGTGCCAGCAGTTGGGACCTAACCTACGAGCAGTACTTC
>TRBV4-1|TRBJ2-1|-|-
CASSQAWGWVAGVGNEQFF
TGCGCCAGCAGCCAAGCCTGGGGGTGGGTAGCTGGGGTCGGAAATGAGCAGTTCTTC
>TRBV19|TRBJ2-7|once|-
CASSRLSSSYEQYF
TGTGCCAGTTCCCGCCTTTCCAGCTCCTACGAGCAGTACTTC
>TRBV4-1|TRBJ2-7|once|TRBD1
CASSQGRQGAEQYF
TGCGCCAGCAGCCAAGGGAGGCAGGGGGCCGAGCAGTACTTC
>TRBV12-5|TRBJ2-5|-|TRBD2
CASGSGSRRGTQYF
TGTGCTAGCGGGAGCGGGAGCCGCCGTGGGACCCAGTACTTC
>TRBV5-6|TRBJ2-7|-|TRBD1
CASSFRDSLAYEQYF
TGTGCCAGCAGCTTCCGGGACAGTCTCGCCTACGAGCAGTACTTC
>TRBV28|TRBJ2-1|once|TRBD2
CASSSPTAGVSYNEQFF
TGTGCCAGCAGTTCCCCGACGGCGGGAGTCTCCTACAATGAGCAGTTCTTC
>TRBV3-1|TRBJ2-3|-|TRBD2
CASSTDPHGLAGTDTQYF
TGTGCCAGCAGCACAGATCCCCACGGACTAGCGGGCACAGATACGCAGTATTTT
>TRBV24-1|TRBJ2-1|-|-
CATGAGSEQFF
TGTGCCACCGGCGCCGGGAGTGAGCAGTTCTTC